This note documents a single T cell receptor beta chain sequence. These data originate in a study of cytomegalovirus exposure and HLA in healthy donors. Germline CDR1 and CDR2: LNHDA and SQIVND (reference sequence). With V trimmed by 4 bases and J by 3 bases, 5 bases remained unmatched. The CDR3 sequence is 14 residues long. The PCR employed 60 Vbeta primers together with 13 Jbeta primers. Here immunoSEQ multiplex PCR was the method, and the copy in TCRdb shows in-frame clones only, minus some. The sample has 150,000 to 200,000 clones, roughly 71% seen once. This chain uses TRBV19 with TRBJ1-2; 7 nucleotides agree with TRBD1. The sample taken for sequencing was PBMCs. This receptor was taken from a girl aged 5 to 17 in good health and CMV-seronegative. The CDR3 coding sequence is TGTGCCAGTAGTACAGGGGGAGTTCACTATGGCTACACCTTC. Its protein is CASSTGGVHYGYTF.